The 10 T cell receptor beta chains in this list originate from one sample, sequenced in a study of T-cell reconstitution after alpha-beta-depleted transplantation in children. Unique molecular identifiers were incorporated into the prepared TCRbeta library. From the PCR reads, TCRdb called clonotypes with MiXCR, one entry per CDR3 protein. Here the sample spans about 400,000 distinct CDR3 sequences, around 15% being singletons. Specimen: PBMCs, mostly from graft donor cells, collected 360 days after TCRalphabeta/CD19-depleted stem cell transplant. These receptor sequences come from a boy under two years old who had a stem cell transplant for Wiskott-Aldrich syndrome, so the T cells may come from the graft donor.

This clonotype was picked up many times. This chain links TRBV5-1 with TRBJ1-1, with D maybe TRBD1 (5 bases). CDR3 length: 16 amino acids. The germline V and J ends were trimmed by 4 bases and 0 bases, with 16 bases remaining between them. Germline V gene sequence: CDR1 SGHRS, CDR2 YFSETQ. CDR3 DNA: TGCGCCAGCAGCCTTTATCCGGGACTGATGAACACTGAAGCTTTCTTT. Encoded protein: CASSLYPGLMNTEAFF.

The sample holds many counts of this clonotype. The V call is TRBV25-1, the J call TRBJ2-2; 10 positions match TRBD1. Germline CDR1 is MGHDK and CDR2 is SYGVNS. This CDR3 is 14 amino acids long. With V trimmed by 6 bases and J by 4 bases, 2 bases remained unmatched. CDR3 region: CASRRTGGTGELFF. DNA for the CDR3: TGTGCCAGCAGGAGGACAGGGGGCACCGGGGAGCTGTTTTTT.

This clonotype was counted a single time. J is TRBJ2-7 and V is TRBV20-1, with no clear D. Germline-derived CDR1 and CDR2 are DFQATT and SNEGSKA (reference sequence). V lost 0 bases and J lost 2, with 5 bases in between. The length of the CDR3 is 12 residues. CDR3 residues: CSAREGTYEQYF. In DNA, the CDR3 is TGCAGTGCTAGAGAGGGGACCTACGAGCAGTACTTC.

The sample holds a few counts of this clonotype. The chain carries TRBV20-1 and TRBJ2-3; D uncertain. CDR1 and CDR2 from the germline V gene are DFQATT and SNEGSKA (reference sequence). This CDR3 has 11 amino acids. V lost 6 bases and J lost 5, with 9 bases in between. The CDR3 loop reads CSAPKGDTQYF. DNA of the CDR3: TGCAGTGCGCCAAAGGGAGATACGCAGTATTTT.

This clonotype has only a few counts. The gene calls are TRBV28 and TRBJ1-2; weak D call: TRBD1 (6 bases). CDR3 length equals 15 residues. V dropped 5 bases and J dropped 2 bases, with 15 bases sitting between them. Germline loops: CDR1 MDHEN, CDR2 SYDVKM. CDR3 protein: CASSPRRGTNYGYTF. For the CDR3, the DNA is TGTGCCAGCAGTCCCCGGAGGGGGACCAACTATGGCTACACCTTC.

This clonotype appeared a single time. The J gene is TRBJ1-2, the V gene TRBV5-1; the match to TRBD1 covers 8 bases. V lost 1 base, J lost 3 bases, and 8 bases stayed unmatched. The CDR3 covers 16 residues. Germline CDR1 and CDR2: SGHRS and YFSETQ. CDR3 nucleotides: TGCGCCAGCAGCTTGCCGAAGACAGGGGATGACTATGGCTACACCTTC. Protein product: CASSLPKTGDDYGYTF.

In this sample, this clonotype turned up a few times. The CDR3 is CASALGRIVGETQYF. Written as DNA, the CDR3 is TGCGCCAGCGCTCTAGGCCGGATCGTAGGGGAGACCCAGTACTTC. The chain joins TRBV5-1 to TRBJ2-5; no definite D call. The CDR3 covers 15 residues. Per germline, CDR1 SGHRS and CDR2 YFSETQ. V lost 7 bases to trimming and J lost 5 bases, with 21 bases between them.

Regarding this clonotype: Germline is not matched at one junction end, which may reflect a read error. The CDR3 DNA reads TGCGCCAGCAGCGAAACCAGGGGGCGCATCGATGAGCAGCTCTTC. It encodes CASSETRGRIDEQLF. The rearrangement uses TRBV5-1 and TRBJ2-1; 8 nucleotides match TRBD1. This CDR3 is built from 15 residues. CDR1 and CDR2 from the germline V gene are SGHRS and YFSETQ.

The chain is built from TRBV10-3 and TRBJ2-5; TRBD1 matches at 9 bases. CDR3 length equals 17 residues. The germline gives CDR1 ENHRY, CDR2 SYGVKD. J lost 0 bases, V lost 8 bases, and 13 bases had no gene match. The CDR3 protein is CAIAEDRGGSNQETQYF. CDR3 DNA sequence: TGTGCCATCGCGGAAGACAGGGGGGGAAGTAACCAAGAGACCCAGTACTTC.

The chain has TRBV12-5 and TRBJ2-1; perhaps TRBD2 as D (5 bases). V lost 0 bases to trimming and J lost 7 bases, with 16 bases between them. The CDR3 loop spans 16 amino acids. CDR1 and CDR2 from the germline V gene are LGHNT and FRNRAP. The CDR3 sequence: CASGLVLEATINEQFF. In nucleotides, the CDR3 is TGTGCTAGTGGTTTGGTACTAGAGGCCACAATTAATGAGCAGTTCTTC. The whole variable domain, remainder taken from reference TRBV12-5 and TRBJ2-1, is DARVTQTPRHKVTEMGQEVTMRCQPILGHNTVFWYRQTMMQGLELLAYFRNRAPLDDSGMPKDRFSAEMPDATLATLKIQPSEPRDSAVYFCASGLVLEATINEQFFGPGTRLTVL.